This T cell receptor (beta chain) was found in a study of T cell responses to AZD1222 COVID-19 vaccine. Study-wide findings and caveats: Spike was spanned by vaccine-associated CD4 TCRs, which were dominant at 160-218 and 743-854.

With regard to this clone: Its antigen remains unidentified. Other DNA sequences of this sample code for an identical CDR3.

CDR3 size: 13 residues. Germline CDR1 SGDLS, CDR2 YYNGEE. Trimming left V 4 bases short and J 4 bases short, with 8 bases between. Only in-frame clones appear in the TCRdb table, and some are missing; sequencing was by immunoSEQ multiplex PCR. The table lists more than 60,000 clones, 65% to 90% of them singletons, with roughly a fifth in the top ten. The V and J genes are TRBV9 and TRBJ2-2; D ambiguous. The source is an adult in good health. The material sequenced was peripheral blood, taken on day 0 of AZD1222 vaccination. The CDR3 sequence: CASSPSITGELFF. DNA of the CDR3: TGTGCCAGCAGCCCCTCCATCACCGGGGAGCTGTTTTTT.